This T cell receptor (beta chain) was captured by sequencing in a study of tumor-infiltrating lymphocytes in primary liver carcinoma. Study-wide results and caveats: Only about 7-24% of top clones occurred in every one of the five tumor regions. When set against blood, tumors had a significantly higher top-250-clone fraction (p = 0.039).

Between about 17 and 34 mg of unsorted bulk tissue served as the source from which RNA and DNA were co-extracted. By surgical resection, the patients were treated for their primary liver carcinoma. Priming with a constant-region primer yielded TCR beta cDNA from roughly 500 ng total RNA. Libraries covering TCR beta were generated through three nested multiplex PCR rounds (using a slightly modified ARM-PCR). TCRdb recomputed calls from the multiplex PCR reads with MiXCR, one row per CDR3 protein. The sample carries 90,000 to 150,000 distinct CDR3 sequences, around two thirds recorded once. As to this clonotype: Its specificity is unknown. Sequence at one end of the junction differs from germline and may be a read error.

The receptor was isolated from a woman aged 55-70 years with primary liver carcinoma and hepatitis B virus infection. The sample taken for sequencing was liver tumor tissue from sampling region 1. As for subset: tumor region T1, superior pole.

CDR3 region: CASSYSRNSVYEKYF. The CDR3 DNA is TGTGCCAGCAGTTACTCTCGGAATAGCGTCTACGAGAAGTACTTC. The chain has TRBV6-2 or TRBV6-3 and TRBJ2-7, with a possible D match to TRBD2 (5 bases). This CDR3 is built from 15 residues. Per germline, CDR1 MNHEY and CDR2 SVGEGT.